This TCR beta chain emerged from a study of T cells in Graves' hyperthyroidism and ophthalmopathy. Uncontrolled infection, other autoimmune disease, pregnancy or lactation excluded patients. Amplification targeted TCR beta CDR3 regions from RNA transcripts. First-round RT-PCR of the TCR CDR3 relied on the HTBI primer set. From the multiplex PCR reads, TCRdb called clonotypes with MiXCR, one entry per CDR3 protein. The sample contains fewer than 110,000 distinct CDR3 sequences, approximately 50% of which appear only once. V dropped 5 bases and J dropped 4; count of bases not matched to a gene: 5. CDR3 length: 14 residues. CDR1 MNHEY and CDR2 SVGEGT come from the germline V gene.

The sequencing input was blood. The TCR was taken from a man aged 35 to 55 with Graves' hyperthyroidism. This chain connects TRBV6-2 or TRBV6-3 to TRBJ2-3, with 8 bases identical to TRBD1. CDR3 in DNA: TGTGCCAGCAGTCACCAACAGGGGGCAGATACGCAGTATTTT. Translated, it gives CASSHQQGADTQYF.